These 12 T cell receptor beta chains were sequenced from one sample in a study of STAT5B mutations in CD4+ large granular lymphocyte leukemia. Profiling relied on immunoSEQ multiplex PCR, and the TCRdb table lists in-frame clones only, not all of them. The table includes a few thousand clones, about 81% detected once. The sequenced sample was PBMCs. The receptors were sampled from a woman between 70 and 85 years old with CD4+ T-cell large granular lymphocyte leukemia.

The chain has TRBV19 and TRBJ2-1; 7 bases are shared with TRBD2. The V segment lost 6 bases and the J segment 2 bases; nucleotides outside the gene matches: 10. Germline V lookup: CDR1 LNHDA, CDR2 SQIVND (reference sequence). CDR3 length: 16 amino acids. The CDR3 here is CASRQSGLITYNEQFF. CDR3 nucleotides: TGTGCCAGTAGACAATCGGGACTAATAACCTACAATGAGCAGTTCTTC.

V and J are TRBV27 and TRBJ1-1; 8 bases align to TRBD1. The V and J ends lost 5 bases and 4 bases, in that order; junction bases with no gene match: 6. The CDR3 covers 14 residues. Germline values: CDR1 MNHEY, CDR2 SMNVEV (reference sequence). CDR3 coding DNA: TGTGCCAGCAGTGTCACAGGGGGTGTCACTGAAGCTTTCTTT. Residues: CASSVTGGVTEAFF.

The chain couples TRBV5-1 to TRBJ2-1, with 10 bases identical to TRBD2. Trimming cost V 0 bases and J 1 base; bases outside gene matches: 7. The germline CDR1 and CDR2 sequences are SGHRS and YFSETQ. This CDR3 is built from 18 residues. CDR3 DNA sequence: TGCGCCAGCAGCTTGGTGCCTAGCGGGGGCTTTTCCTACAATGAGCAGTTCTTC. Protein sequence: CASSLVPSGGFSYNEQFF.

J is TRBJ2-3 and V is TRBV6-5; 8 positions agree with TRBD2. Looked up from germline, CDR1 is MNHEY and CDR2 is SVGAGI. The J segment lost 6 bases and the V segment lost 1 base, leaving 6 bases of the junction unmatched. This CDR3 has 15 amino acids. CDR3 protein: CASSYYSGGDDTQYF. The CDR3 bases are TGTGCCAGCAGTTACTACTCGGGGGGGGACGATACGCAGTATTTT.

The J gene is TRBJ1-3, the V gene TRBV23-1; perhaps TRBD1 as D (6 bases). TRBV23-1 is annotated as an ORF whose role is uncertain. This CDR3 spans 16 amino acids. Trimming left V 2 bases short and J 2 bases short, with 13 bases between. CDR3 loop: CASSQTGIVTGNTIYF. The CDR3 coding sequence is TGCGCCAGCAGTCAAACAGGGATTGTAACTGGAAACACCATATATTTT.

This rearrangement joins TRBV10-3 to TRBJ2-5; tentatively, D is TRBD2 (6 bases). The CDR3 spans 14 residues. The germline gives CDR1 ENHRY, CDR2 SYGVKD. V gave up 3 bases and J gave up 5 bases, with 13 bases separating them. The CDR3, as DNA: TGTGCCATCAGTGACTCTAGCGATCGCGAGACCCAGTACTTC. The encoded protein is CAISDSSDRETQYF.

This clone was picked up a small number of times. The J gene is TRBJ2-2, the V gene TRBV2; a possible D gene is TRBD1 (6 bases). Trimming cost V 7 bases and J 0 bases, with 9 bases left between them. In germline, CDR1 is SNHLY, CDR2 FYNNEI. The CDR3 has 14 amino acids. The CDR3 loop is CASKRTANTGELFF. The CDR3 region has the DNA TGTGCCAGCAAAAGGACAGCGAACACCGGGGAGCTGTTTTTT.

The V gene is TRBV15, the J gene TRBJ1-4; no clear D gene. Trimming cost V 3 bases and J 4 bases, with 15 bases left between them. The CDR3 has 16 amino acids. CDR1 is LNHNV, CDR2 YYDKDF, per germline (reference sequence). CDR3 sequence reads: CATSRLPPGDNEKLFF. CDR3 in DNA: TGTGCCACCAGCAGGCTGCCACCGGGCGATAATGAAAAACTGTTTTTT. Full variable domain (remainder filled in from reference TRBV15 and TRBJ1-4): DAMVIQNPRYQVTQFGKPVTLSCSQTLNHNVMYWYQQKSSQAPKLLFHYYDKDFNNEADTPDNFQSRRPNTSFCFLDIRSPGLGDTAMYLCATSRLPPGDNEKLFFGSGTQLSVL.

The chain uses TRBV7-9 and TRBJ2-7; 8 bases align to TRBD2. The V gene's germline CDR1 is SEHNR and CDR2 FQNEAQ (reference sequence). With V trimmed by 5 bases and J by 3 bases, 15 bases remained unmatched. This CDR3 is built from 17 residues. DNA of the CDR3: TGTGCCAGCAGCGGGCTTAGCGGGGAACGTGCCGACTACGAGCAGTACTTC. Its translation is CASSGLSGERADYEQYF.

The V and J genes are TRBV28 and TRBJ1-2; D is uncertain. Trimming removed 6 bases from V and 5 bases from J, with 10 bases in between. Germline values: CDR1 MDHEN, CDR2 SYDVKM. The CDR3 is made up of 12 amino acids. This chain's CDR3 is CASSRRGYGYTF. The CDR3 DNA reads as TGTGCCAGCAGCCGCAGAGGGTATGGCTACACCTTC.

This clone was counted only a few times. J is TRBJ1-1 and V is TRBV11-3, with D tentatively TRBD1 (6 bases). Germline CDR1 and CDR2: SGHNT and YENEEA. The germline V and J ends were trimmed by 4 bases and 4 bases, with 13 bases remaining between them. This CDR3 region has 14 residues. The CDR3 loop is CASSSPPRGTEAFF. As DNA, the CDR3 is TGTGCCAGCAGCTCCCCCCCCAGGGGCACTGAAGCTTTCTTT.

The chain recombines TRBV19 with TRBJ1-3, with D tentatively TRBD1 (5 bases). Trimming removed 3 bases from V and 5 bases from J, with 11 bases in between. The CDR3 contains 14 residues. The germline CDR1 and CDR2 sequences are LNHDA and SQIVND (reference sequence). CDR3 loop: CASSIDRNRNTIYF. The CDR3 DNA reads as TGTGCCAGTAGTATTGACAGAAACCGAAACACCATATATTTT.